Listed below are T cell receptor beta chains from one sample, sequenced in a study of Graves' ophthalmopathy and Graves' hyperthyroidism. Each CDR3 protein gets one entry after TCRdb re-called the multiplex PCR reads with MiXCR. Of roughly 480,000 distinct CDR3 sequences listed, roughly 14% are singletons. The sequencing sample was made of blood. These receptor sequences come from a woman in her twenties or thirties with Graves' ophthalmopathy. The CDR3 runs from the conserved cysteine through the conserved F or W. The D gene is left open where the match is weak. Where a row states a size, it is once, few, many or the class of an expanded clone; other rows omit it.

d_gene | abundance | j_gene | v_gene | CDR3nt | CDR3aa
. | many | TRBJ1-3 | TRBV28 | TGTGCCAGCAGTTCTTGGACGTTTGGAAACACCATATATTTT | CASSSWTFGNTIYF
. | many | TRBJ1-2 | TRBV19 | TGTGCCAGTAGTATCGCCGGGGGGTCCGAGGGCTACACCTTC | CASSIAGGSEGYTF
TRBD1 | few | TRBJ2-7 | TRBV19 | TGTGCCAGTAGCATCGATCGAGGACAGGGACCCTACGAGCAGTACTTC | CASSIDRGQGPYEQYF
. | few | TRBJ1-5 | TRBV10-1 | TGCGCCAGCAGTGAAGAACACAAAGGCGAGCTCCGGGAAAATAGCAATCAGCCCCAGCATTTT | CASSEEHKGELRENSNQPQHF
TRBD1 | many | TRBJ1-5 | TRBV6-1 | TGTGCCAGCAATACAGGGGGCACTCAGCCCCAGCATTTT | CASNTGGTQPQHF
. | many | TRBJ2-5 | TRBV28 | TGTGCCAGCAGTTTAATACAGGGAGAGACCCAGTACTTC | CASSLIQGETQYF
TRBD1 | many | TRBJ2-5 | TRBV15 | TGTGCCACCACCACAGGGGCCGGGGAGACCCAGTACTTC | CATTTGAGETQYF
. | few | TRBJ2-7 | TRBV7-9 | TGTGCCAGCAGCTTAGGCCAGATCTACGAGCGGTACTTC | CASSLGQIYERYF
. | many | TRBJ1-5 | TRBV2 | TGTGCCAGCAGGATTGGGGGGGACAATCAGCCCCAGCATTTT | CASRIGGDNQPQHF
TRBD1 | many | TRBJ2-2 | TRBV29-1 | TGCAGCGTTGTCCTTGGGACAGCATACACCGGGGAGCTGTTTTTT | CSVVLGTAYTGELFF
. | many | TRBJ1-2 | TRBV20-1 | TGCAGTGCTAGACCCATCGGGGGGGCGATCTATGGCTACACCTTC | CSARPIGGAIYGYTF
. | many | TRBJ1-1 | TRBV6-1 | TGTGCCAGCACTCGCGTGGCGGGGCGGATCACTGAAGCTTTCTTT | CASTRVAGRITEAFF
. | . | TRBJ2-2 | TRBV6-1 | TGTGCCAGCAACCTAGGGGCGAACACCGGGGAGCTGTTTTTT | CASNLGANTGELFF
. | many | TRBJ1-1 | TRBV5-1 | TGCGCCAGCAGGAGAGGGGTCACTGAAGCTTTCTTT | CASRRGVTEAFF
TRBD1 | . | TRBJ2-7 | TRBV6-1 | TGTGCCAGCAAAACAGGGGTCGACGAGCAGTACTTC | CASKTGVDEQYF
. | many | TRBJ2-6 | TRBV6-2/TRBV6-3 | TGTGCCAGCAGTTATGGCAGTCTTGTTAACTCTGGGGCCAACGTCCTGACTTTC | CASSYGSLVNSGANVLTF
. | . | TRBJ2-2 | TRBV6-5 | TGTGCCAGCAGTTACTCCCCTCGAGGCGGGGAGCTGTTTTTT | CASSYSPRGGELFF
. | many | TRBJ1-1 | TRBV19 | TGTGCCAGTAGCCCTTTAACCAACACTGAAGCTTTCTTT | CASSPLTNTEAFF
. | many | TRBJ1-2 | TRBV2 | TGTGCCAGCAGTGAAATAGGGCCCTTGGGGGGCGCGAATGGCTACACCTTC | CASSEIGPLGGANGYTF
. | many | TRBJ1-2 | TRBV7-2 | TGTGCCAGCAGCAAACAGGGTCCCTCTAGTTATGGCTACACCTTC | CASSKQGPSSYGYTF
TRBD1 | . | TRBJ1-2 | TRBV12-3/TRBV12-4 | TGTGCCACCTGGGACAGGGGGGACTATGGCTACACCTTC | CATWDRGDYGYTF
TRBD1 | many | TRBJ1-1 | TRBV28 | TGTGCCAGCAGTTACGGACAGGAGACTGAAGCTTTCTTT | CASSYGQETEAFF
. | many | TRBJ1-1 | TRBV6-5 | TGTGCCAGTCTTACGGACGGTAACACTGAAGCTTTCTTT | CASLTDGNTEAFF
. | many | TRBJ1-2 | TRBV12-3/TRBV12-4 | TGTGCCAGCAGTTTAGGAGGGGTCCAGAGAGGCTATGGCTACACCTTC | CASSLGGVQRGYGYTF
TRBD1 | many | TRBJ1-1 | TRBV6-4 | TGTGCCAGCAGTCCGACTCGGACAGGGGTGAGTTGGGGTGACACTGAAGCTTTCTTT | CASSPTRTGVSWGDTEAFF
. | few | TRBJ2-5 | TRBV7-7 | TGTGCTAGCAGCTTAGAACGGGGACGGACCCAGTACTTC | CASSLERGRTQYF
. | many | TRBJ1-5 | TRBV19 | TGTGCCAGTAGTATAGTGTCGGGGCCCCAGCCCCAGCATTTT | CASSIVSGPQPQHF
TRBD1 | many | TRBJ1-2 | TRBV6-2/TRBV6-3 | TGTGCCAGCACCCAACAACCCCAGGGGGTTAACGGCTACACCTTC | CASTQQPQGVNGYTF
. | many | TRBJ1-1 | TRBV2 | TGTGCCAGCAATGGGACACCGATGAACACTGAAGCTTTCTTT | CASNGTPMNTEAFF
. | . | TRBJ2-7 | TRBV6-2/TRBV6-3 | TGTGCCAGCAGGGTGTACAGGGGAGGCGAGCAGTACTTC | CASRVYRGGEQYF
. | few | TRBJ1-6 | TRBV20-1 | TGCAGTGCTAGATCGGGGGCAGGATCTTATAATTCACCCCTCCACTTT | CSARSGAGSYNSPLHF
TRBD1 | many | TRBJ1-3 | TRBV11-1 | TGTGCCAGCAGCCTGGACAGGGGCCCTGACTCTGGAAACACCATATATTTT | CASSLDRGPDSGNTIYF
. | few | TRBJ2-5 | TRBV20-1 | TGCAGTGCCCTCGAAGGGGGGCTCGAGGAGACCCAGTACTTC | CSALEGGLEETQYF
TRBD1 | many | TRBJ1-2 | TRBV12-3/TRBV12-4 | TGTGCCAGCAGAGCGGGACAGCCGGGGGGCTACACCTTC | CASRAGQPGGYTF
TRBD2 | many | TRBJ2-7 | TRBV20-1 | TGCAGTGCTGGAGGACTAGCGGGAGGAATCTACGAGCAGTACTTC | CSAGGLAGGIYEQYF
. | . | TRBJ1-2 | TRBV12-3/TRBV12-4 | TGTGCCAGCAGTTCCTGGACGGATAACTATGGCTACACCTTC | CASSSWTDNYGYTF
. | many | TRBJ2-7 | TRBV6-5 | TGTGCCAGCAGTTACTCGATAGGGGGGTCCTACGAGCAGTACTTC | CASSYSIGGSYEQYF
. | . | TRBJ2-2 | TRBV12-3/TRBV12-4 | TGTGCCAGCAGTTGGATAGGGACCGGGGATCTGTTTTTT | CASSWIGTGDLFF
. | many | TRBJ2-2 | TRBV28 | TGTGCCAGCAGTCACCACGGGGTAGCGGACACCGGGGAGCTGTTTTTT | CASSHHGVADTGELFF
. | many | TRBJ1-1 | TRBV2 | TGTGCCAGCAGTGTTTTCACTGAAGCTTTCTTT | CASSVFTEAFF
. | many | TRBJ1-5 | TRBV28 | TGTGCCAGCAACACTGGAGGCCAGCCCCAGCATTTT | CASNTGGQPQHF
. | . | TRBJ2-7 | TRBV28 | TGTGCCAGCAGTTTGTCCAGCGCCCGAGACGAGCAGTACTTC | CASSLSSARDEQYF
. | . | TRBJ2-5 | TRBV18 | TGTGCCAGCTCAGCGCCGGGACAACAAGAGACCCAGTACTTC | CASSAPGQQETQYF
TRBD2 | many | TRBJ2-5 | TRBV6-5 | TGTGCCAGCAGTTACTTAGGCGGGGGGGCAAGTGGGGAGACCCAGTACTTC | CASSYLGGGASGETQYF